The 8 T cell receptor beta chains in this list originate from one sample, sequenced in a study of blood T cell repertoires in COVID-19. TCRdb's copy holds only in-frame clones and misses some; the assay was immunoSEQ multiplex PCR. Of around 430,000 clones listed, about 91% were seen once; the top ten hold roughly 12%. What was sequenced was peripheral blood. The receptor source for this set is a woman between 50 and 59 years old with COVID-19, enrolled during active disease.

The V and J genes are TRBV3-1 (or the pseudogene TRBV3-2) and TRBJ2-7, with 14 bases aligning to TRBD2. Trimming cost V 4 bases and J 3 bases; bases outside gene matches: 2. The CDR3 has 15 amino acids. Germline CDR1 LGHDT, CDR2 YNNKEL (reference sequence). The CDR3 nucleotides read TGTGCCAGCAGCCCGGGACTAGCGGGAGACTACGAGCAGTACTTC. Translated, it gives CASSPGLAGDYEQYF.

The chain carries TRBV24-1 and TRBJ2-2, with D tentatively TRBD1 (6 bases). CDR1 is KGHDR, CDR2 SFDVKD, per germline. The CDR3 sequence is 16 residues long. V lost 3 bases and J 5 bases, leaving 15 bases between the germline ends. The CDR3 nucleotides read TGTGCCACCAGTGATACAGGGATGGAAATTACCGGGGAGCTGTTTTTT. Its translation is CATSDTGMEITGELFF.

The chain carries TRBV28 and TRBJ1-2, with D perhaps TRBD1 (5 bases). This CDR3 contains 14 residues. CDR1 is MDHEN, CDR2 SYDVKM, per germline. Trimming left V 3 bases short and J 6 bases short, with 14 bases between. This CDR3 reads CASSFGGGPDGYTF. DNA for the CDR3: TGTGCCAGCAGTTTCGGGGGAGGGCCCGATGGCTACACCTTC.

The genes are TRBV5-1 and TRBJ2-1, with unresolved D. The CDR3 is made up of 17 amino acids. Germline loops: CDR1 SGHRS, CDR2 YFSETQ. V lost 3 bases and J lost 0, with 16 bases in between. The CDR3 reads CASSSPGFSSSYNEQFF. CDR3 nucleotides: TGCGCCAGCAGCTCCCCAGGATTTTCAAGCTCCTACAATGAGCAGTTCTTC. Using reference TRBV5-1 and TRBJ2-1 for the parts outside the CDR3, the full variable domain is KAGVTQTPRYLIKTRGQQVTLSCSPISGHRSVSWYQQTPGQGLQFLFEYFSETQRNKGNFPGRFSGRQFSNSRSEMNVSTLELGDSALYLCASSSPGFSSSYNEQFFGPGTRLTVL.

V usage is TRBV11-2 and J usage is TRBJ1-1; no firm D call. V was cut by 1 base and J by 0 bases, with 6 bases left in between. Germline V CDR1 and CDR2: SGHAT, FQNNGV. The CDR3 covers 14 residues. The CDR3 loop is CASSLGLVNTEAFF. The CDR3 nucleotides are TGTGCCAGCAGCTTAGGGCTGGTGAACACTGAAGCTTTCTTT. Based on the CDR3 plus reference TRBV11-2 and TRBJ1-1, the full variable domain is EAGVAQSPRYKIIEKRQSVAFWCNPISGHATLYWYQQILGQGPKLLIQFQNNGVVDDSQLPKDRFSAERLKGVDSTLKIQPAKLEDSAVYLCASSLGLVNTEAFFGQGTRLTVV.

The chain combines TRBV5-5 with TRBJ2-7; 7 bases line up with TRBD2. Germline lookup yields CDR1 SGHKS and CDR2 YYEKEE (reference sequence). Unmatched junction bases numbered 10, after V lost 10 bases and J lost 0 bases. CDR3 length equals 14 residues. DNA of the CDR3: TGTGCCTCCAGGCTGGCGGGGGTCTCCTACGAGCAGTACTTC. Translating it yields CASRLAGVSYEQYF.

This clone came up once. The rearrangement joins TRBV4-1 to TRBJ2-1; 10 nucleotides match TRBD1. The germline V gene encodes CDR1 MGHRA and CDR2 YSYEKL. J gave up 4 bases and V 0 bases, and 9 bases lay outside the gene matches. The CDR3 loop spans 18 amino acids. The CDR3 reads CASSQDDPGTGVYNEQFF. CDR3 DNA: TGCGCCAGCAGCCAAGATGATCCCGGGACAGGGGTATACAATGAGCAGTTCTTC.

Only one count was recorded for this clone. V and J are TRBV12-3 or TRBV12-4 and TRBJ2-2, with unresolved D. Trimming shortened V by 5 bases and J by 1 base, and 2 bases separated the two germline ends. There are 12 residues in the CDR3. DNA for the CDR3: TGTGCCAGCAGTCGGAACACCGGGGAGCTGTTTTTT. Translated, it gives CASSRNTGELFF.